This TCR beta chain derives from a study of cytomegalovirus exposure and HLA in healthy donors. Germline V CDR1 and CDR2: MNHEY, SVGAGI. The CDR3 consists of 14 residues. Trimming removed 6 bases from V and 0 bases from J, with 11 bases in between. The PCR used 60 Vbeta and 13 Jbeta primers. Repertoires were generated with immunoSEQ multiplex PCR, while TCRdb's copy carries only in-frame clones and drops some. The profile shows 150,000 to 200,000 clones, 70% to 80% of them singletons. This TCR was sampled from a woman between 25 and 40 years old in good health and CMV-seropositive. Material for sequencing was PBMCs. This chain joins TRBV6-5 and TRBJ1-1; tentatively, D is TRBD1 (6 bases). This CDR3 reads CASRADRLNTEAFF. CDR3 coding DNA: TGTGCCAGCAGGGCGGACAGATTGAACACTGAAGCTTTCTTT.